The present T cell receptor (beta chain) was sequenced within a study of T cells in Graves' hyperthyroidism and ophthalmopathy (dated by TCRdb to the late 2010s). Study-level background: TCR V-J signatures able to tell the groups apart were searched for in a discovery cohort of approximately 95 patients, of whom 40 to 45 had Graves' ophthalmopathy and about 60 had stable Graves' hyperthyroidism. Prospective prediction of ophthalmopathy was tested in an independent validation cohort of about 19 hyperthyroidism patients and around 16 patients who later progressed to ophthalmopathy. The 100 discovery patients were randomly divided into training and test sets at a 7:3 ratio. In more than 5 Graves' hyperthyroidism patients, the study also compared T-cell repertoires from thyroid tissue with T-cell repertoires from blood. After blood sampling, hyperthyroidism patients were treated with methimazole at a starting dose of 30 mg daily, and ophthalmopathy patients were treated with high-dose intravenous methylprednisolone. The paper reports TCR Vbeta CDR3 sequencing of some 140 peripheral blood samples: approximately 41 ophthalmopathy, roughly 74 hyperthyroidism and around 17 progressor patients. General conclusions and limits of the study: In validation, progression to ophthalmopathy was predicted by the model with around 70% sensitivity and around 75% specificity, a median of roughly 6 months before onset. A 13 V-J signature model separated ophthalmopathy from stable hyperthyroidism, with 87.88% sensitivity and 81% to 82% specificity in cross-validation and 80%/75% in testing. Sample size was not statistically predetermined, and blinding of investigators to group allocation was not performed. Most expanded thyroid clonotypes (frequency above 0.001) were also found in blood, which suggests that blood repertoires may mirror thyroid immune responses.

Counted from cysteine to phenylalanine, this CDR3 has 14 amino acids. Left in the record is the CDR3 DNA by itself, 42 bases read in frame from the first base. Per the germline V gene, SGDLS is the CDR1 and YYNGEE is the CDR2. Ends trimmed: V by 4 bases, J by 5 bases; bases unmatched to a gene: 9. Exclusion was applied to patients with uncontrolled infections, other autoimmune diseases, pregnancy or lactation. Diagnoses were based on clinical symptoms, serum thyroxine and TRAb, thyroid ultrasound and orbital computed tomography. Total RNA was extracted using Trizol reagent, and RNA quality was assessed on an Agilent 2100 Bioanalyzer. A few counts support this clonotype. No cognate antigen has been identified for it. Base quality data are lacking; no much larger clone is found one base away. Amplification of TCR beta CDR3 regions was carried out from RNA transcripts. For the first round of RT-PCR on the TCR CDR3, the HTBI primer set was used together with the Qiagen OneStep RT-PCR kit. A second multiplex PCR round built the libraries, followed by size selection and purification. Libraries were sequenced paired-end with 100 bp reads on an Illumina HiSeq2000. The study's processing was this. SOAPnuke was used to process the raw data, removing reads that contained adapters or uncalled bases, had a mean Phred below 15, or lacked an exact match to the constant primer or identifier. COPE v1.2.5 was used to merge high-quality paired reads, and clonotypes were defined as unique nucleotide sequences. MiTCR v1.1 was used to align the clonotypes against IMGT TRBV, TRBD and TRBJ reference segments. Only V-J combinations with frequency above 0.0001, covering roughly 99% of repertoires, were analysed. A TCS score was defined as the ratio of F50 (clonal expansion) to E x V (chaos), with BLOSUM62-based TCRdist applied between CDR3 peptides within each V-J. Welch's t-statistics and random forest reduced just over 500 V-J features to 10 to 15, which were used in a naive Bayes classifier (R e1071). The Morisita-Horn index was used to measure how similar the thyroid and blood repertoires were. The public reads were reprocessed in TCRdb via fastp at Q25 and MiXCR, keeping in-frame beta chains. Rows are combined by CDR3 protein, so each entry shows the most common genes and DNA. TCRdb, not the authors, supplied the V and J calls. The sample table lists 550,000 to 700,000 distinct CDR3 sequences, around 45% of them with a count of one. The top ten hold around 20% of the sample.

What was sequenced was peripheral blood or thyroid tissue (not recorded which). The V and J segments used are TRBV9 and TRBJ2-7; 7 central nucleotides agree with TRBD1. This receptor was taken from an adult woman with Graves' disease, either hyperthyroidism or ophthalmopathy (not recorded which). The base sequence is TGTGCCAGCAGCACTCGGGACAGTCACGACGAGCAGTACTTC. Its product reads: CASSTRDSHDEQYF.